This TCR beta chain was found in a study of blood T cell repertoires in COVID-19. Overall study context: There were acute and convalescent COVID-19 samples, and they came from the United States, Italy and Spain. Nucleic acid was either cDNA or gDNA, and it came from T cells, B-cell-depleted T cells, or PBMCs.

In the source study's methods: Nucleated cell number was recorded as an estimate derived from reference gene primer amplification. Generated by immunoSEQ multiplex PCR, the TCRdb table keeps only in-frame clones and is missing some. The V and J calls and the clone size are those of that table, but D and trimming were determined from the DNA. The table lists 150,000 to 200,000 clones, 85% of them singletons. This clone was picked up one time. Seattle patients were enrolled while actively infected and followed longitudinally. The sequence came from a man aged 60-69 years with COVID-19, enrolled during active disease. Sequencing used peripheral blood.

The CDR3 DNA sequence: TGCGCCAGCAGCCAAGATTGGGTGGGGGGACCGAACACTGAAGCTTTCTTT. Translated, it gives CASSQDWVGGPNTEAFF. The chain joins TRBV4-3 to TRBJ1-1; D may be TRBD1 (5 bases). Germline values: CDR1 LGHNA, CDR2 YSLEER. Trimming took 0 bases from V and 1 from J, leaving 15 bases between them. This CDR3 contains 17 residues.